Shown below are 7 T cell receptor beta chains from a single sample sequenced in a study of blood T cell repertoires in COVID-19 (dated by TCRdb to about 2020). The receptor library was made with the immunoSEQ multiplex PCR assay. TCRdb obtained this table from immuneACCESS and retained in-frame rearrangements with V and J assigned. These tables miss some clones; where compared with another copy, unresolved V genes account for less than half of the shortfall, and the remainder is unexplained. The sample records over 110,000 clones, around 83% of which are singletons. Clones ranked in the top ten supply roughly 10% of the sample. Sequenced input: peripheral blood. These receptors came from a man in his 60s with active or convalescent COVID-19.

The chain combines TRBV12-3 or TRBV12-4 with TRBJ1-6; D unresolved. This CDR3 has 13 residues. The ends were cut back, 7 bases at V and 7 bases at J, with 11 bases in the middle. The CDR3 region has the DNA TGTGCCAGCAATCTGGGCGGGAATTCACCCCTCCACTTT. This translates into CASNLGGNSPLHF.

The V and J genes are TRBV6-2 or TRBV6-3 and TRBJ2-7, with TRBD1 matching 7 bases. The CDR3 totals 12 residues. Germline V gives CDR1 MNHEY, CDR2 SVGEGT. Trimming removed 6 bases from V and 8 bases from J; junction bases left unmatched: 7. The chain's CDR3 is CASSGDSSKQYV. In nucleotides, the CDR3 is TGTGCCAGCAGCGGGGACAGCTCGAAGCAGTACGTC.

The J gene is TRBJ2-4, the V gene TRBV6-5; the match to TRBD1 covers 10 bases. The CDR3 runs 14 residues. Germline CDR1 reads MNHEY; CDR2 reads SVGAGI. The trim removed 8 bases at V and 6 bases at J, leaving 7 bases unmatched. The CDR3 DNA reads TGTGCCAGCTGGGACAGGGGAATCTCAAACATTCAGTACTTC. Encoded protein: CASWDRGISNIQYF.

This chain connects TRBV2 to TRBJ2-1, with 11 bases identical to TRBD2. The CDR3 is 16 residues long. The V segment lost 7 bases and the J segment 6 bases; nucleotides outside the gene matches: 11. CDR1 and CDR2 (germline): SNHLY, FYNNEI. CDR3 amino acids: CASNSRTSGSFNEQFF. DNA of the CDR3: TGTGCCAGCAATTCGAGAACTAGCGGGAGTTTCAATGAGCAGTTCTTC.

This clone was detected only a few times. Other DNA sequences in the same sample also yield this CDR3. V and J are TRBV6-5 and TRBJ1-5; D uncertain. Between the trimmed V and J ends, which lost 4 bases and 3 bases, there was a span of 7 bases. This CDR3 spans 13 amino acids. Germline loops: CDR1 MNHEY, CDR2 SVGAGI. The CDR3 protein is CASSLRFNQPQHF. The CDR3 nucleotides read TGTGCCAGCAGTTTACGGTTCAATCAGCCCCAGCATTTT.

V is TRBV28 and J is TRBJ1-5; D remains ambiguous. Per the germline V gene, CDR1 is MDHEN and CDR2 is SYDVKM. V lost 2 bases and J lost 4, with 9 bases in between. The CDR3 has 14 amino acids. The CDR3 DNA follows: TGTGCCAGCAGTTTAATTCGAGGGAATCAGCCCCAGCATTTT. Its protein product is CASSLIRGNQPQHF.

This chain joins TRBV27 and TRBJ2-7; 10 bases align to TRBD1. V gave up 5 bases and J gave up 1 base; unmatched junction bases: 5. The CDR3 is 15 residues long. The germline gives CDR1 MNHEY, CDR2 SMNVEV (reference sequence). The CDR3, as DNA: TGTGCCAGCAGTCCACTGGGACAGGGGTCCTACGAGCAGTACTTC. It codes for CASSPLGQGSYEQYF.